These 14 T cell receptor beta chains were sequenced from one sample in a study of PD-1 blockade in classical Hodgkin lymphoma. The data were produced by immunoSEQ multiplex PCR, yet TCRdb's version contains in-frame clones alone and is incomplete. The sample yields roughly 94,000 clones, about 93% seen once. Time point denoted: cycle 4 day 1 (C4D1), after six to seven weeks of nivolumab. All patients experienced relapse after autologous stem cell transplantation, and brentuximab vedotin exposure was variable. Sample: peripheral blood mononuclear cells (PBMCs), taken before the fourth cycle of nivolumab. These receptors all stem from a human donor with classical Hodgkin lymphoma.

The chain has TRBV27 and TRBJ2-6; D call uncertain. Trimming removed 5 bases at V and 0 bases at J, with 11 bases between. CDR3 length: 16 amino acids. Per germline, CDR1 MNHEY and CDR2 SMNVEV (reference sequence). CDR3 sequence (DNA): TGTGCCAGCAGTGCAGACGTGGACTCTGGGGCCAACGTCCTGACTTTC. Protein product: CASSADVDSGANVLTF.

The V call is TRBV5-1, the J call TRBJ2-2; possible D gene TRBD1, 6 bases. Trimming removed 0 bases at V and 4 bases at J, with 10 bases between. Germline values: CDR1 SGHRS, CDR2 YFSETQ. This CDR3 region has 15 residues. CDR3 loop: CASSLGGHSTGELFF. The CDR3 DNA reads TGCGCCAGCAGCTTGGGGGGACACTCCACCGGGGAGCTGTTTTTT.

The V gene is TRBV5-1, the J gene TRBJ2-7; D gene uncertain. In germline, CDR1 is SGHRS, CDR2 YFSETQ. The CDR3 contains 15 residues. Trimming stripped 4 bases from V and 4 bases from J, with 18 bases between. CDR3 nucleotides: TGCGCCAGCAGCAAACTCCCGACTGAAAATTACGAGCAGTACTTC. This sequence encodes CASSKLPTENYEQYF.

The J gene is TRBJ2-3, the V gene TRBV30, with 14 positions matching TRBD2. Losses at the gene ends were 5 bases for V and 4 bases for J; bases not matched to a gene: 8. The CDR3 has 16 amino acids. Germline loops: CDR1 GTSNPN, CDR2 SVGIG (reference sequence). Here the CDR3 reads CAWSGLAGVAADTQYF. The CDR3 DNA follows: TGTGCCTGGTCGGGACTAGCGGGAGTGGCGGCAGATACGCAGTATTTT.

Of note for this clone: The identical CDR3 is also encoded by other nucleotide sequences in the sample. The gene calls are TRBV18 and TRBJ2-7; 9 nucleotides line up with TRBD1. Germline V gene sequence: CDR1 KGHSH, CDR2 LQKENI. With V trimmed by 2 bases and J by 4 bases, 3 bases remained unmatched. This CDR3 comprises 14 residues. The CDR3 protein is CASSPGTGTYEQYF. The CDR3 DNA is TGTGCCAGCTCACCAGGGACAGGGACATACGAGCAGTACTTC.

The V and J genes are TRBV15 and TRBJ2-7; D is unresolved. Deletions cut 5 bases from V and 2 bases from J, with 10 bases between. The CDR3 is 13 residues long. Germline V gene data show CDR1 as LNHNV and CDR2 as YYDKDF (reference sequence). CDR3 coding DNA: TGTGCCACCAGCCTAATCAAAACCTACGAGCAGTACTTC. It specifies CATSLIKTYEQYF.

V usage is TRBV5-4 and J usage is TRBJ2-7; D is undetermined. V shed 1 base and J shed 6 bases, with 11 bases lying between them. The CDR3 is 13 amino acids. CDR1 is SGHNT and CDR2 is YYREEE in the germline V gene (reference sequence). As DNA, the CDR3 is TGTGCCAGCAGCTTGTCTAGTCTCAGCGAGCAGTACTTC. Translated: CASSLSSLSEQYF.

This CDR3 reads CASILTGGWNTEAFF. As DNA, the CDR3 is TGTGCCAGCATCCTAACAGGGGGCTGGAACACTGAAGCTTTCTTT. The chain joins TRBV7-8 to TRBJ1-1; 9 bases are shared with TRBD1. CDR1 is SGHVS, CDR2 FQNEAQ, per germline. This CDR3 contains 15 residues. After removal of 7 bases from V and 1 base from J, the junction contained 7 bases not matched to a gene.

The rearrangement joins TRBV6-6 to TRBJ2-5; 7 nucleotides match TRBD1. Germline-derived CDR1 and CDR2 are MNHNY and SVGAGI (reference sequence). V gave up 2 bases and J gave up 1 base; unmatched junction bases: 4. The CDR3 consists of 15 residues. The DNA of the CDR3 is TGTGCCAGCAGTTACGCGGCAGGGGGCCAAGAGACCCAGTACTTC. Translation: CASSYAAGGQETQYF.

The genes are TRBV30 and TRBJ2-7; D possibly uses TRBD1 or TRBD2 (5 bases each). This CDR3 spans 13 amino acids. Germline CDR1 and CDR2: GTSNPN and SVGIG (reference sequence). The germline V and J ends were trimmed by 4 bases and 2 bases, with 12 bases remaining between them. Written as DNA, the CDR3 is TGTGCCTGGAATCCGGGGCCGCCCTACGAGCAGTACTTC. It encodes CAWNPGPPYEQYF.

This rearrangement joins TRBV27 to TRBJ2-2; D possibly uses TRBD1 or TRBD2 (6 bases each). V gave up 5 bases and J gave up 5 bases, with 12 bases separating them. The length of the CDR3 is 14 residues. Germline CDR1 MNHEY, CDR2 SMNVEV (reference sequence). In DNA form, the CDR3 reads TGTGCCAGCAGTCCTAGGGGGGCGACCGGGGAGCTGTTTTTT. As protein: CASSPRGATGELFF.

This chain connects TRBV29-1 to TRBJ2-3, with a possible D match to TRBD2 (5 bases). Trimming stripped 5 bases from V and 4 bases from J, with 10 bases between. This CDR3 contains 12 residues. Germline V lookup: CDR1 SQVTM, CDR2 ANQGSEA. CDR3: CSVKFGADTQYF. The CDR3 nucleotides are TGCAGCGTTAAGTTCGGGGCAGATACGCAGTATTTT.

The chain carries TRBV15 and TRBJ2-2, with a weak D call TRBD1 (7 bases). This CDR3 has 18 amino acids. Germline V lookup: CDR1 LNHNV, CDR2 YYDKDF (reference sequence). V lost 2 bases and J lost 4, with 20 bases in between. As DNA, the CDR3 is TGTGCCACCAGCAGACTCCCGACAGGGACTTTGACCACCGGGGAGCTGTTTTTT. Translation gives CATSRLPTGTLTTGELFF.

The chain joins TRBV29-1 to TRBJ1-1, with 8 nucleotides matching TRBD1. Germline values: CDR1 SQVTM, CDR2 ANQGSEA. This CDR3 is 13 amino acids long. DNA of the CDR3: TGCAGTACAGCACAGGGGGTGGCCACTGAAGCTTTCTTT. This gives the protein CSTAQGVATEAFF. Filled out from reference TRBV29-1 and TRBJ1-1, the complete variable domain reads SAVISQKPSRDICQRGTSLTIQCQVDSQVTMMFWYRQQPGQSLTLIATANQGSEATYESGFVIDKFPISRPNLTFSTLTVSNMSPEDSSIYLCSTAQGVATEAFFGQGTRLTVV.